The sequence of this T cell receptor beta chain was determined in a study of shared clonotypes between healthy human individuals. The overall study: For every donor, three CD4 naive, three CD4 memory, two CD8 naive and one CD8 memory plates were used.

For this clone: Its target is unknown.

Germline V lookup: CDR1 MNHNS, CDR2 SASEGT. V was pared by 3 bases and J by 5 bases, with 9 bases of the junction left unmatched. CDR3 length: 15 residues. For each subset, genomic DNA was distributed in equal portions over several immunoSEQ plates. TCRdb's table, derived via immunoSEQ multiplex PCR, lists solely in-frame clones and lacks some. This sample has 1.4 million to 1.5 million clones, with around 97% found just once. Study results and limitations: With few donors, the genetic and exposure-history diversity represented was limited.

Those who donated were healthy HIV-negative adults, with no recent acute infections or vaccinations reported. The sequence was obtained from a man aged 25-40 years in good health. Sequenced sample: naive CD4+ T cells sorted from blood. The subset was: CD45RA+ positively selected. The genes are TRBV6-1 and TRBJ2-5; 7 nucleotides line up with TRBD2. CDR3 sequence: CASSDGGSVGETQYF. CDR3 sequence (DNA): TGTGCCAGCAGTGACGGCGGGAGTGTTGGGGAGACCCAGTACTTC.